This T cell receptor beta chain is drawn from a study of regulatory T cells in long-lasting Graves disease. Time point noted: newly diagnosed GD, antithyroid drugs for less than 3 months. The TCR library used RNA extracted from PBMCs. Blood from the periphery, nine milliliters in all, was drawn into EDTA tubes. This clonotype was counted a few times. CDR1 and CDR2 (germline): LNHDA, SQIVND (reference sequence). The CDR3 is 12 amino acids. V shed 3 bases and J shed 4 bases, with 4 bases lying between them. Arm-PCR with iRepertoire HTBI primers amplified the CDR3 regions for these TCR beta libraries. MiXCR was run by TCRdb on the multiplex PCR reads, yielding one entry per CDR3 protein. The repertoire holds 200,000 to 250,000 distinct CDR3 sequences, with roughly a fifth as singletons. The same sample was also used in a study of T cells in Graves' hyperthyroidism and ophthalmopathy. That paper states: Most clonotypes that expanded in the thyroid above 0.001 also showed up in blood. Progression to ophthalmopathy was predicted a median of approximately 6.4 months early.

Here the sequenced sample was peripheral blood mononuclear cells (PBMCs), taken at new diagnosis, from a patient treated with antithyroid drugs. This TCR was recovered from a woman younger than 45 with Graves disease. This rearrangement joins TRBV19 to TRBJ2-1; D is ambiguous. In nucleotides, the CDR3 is TGTGCCAGTAGTATGGGATACAATGAGCAGTTCTTC. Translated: CASSMGYNEQFF.